These 2 T cell receptor beta chains share one sample of origin, sequenced in a study of blood T cell repertoires in COVID-19. Profiling relied on immunoSEQ multiplex PCR, and the TCRdb table lists in-frame clones only, not all of them. The profile shows over 100,000 clones, 84% of them singletons. The sequencing input was peripheral blood. The receptors originated from a woman aged 45-65 years with acute or convalescent COVID-19.

V usage is TRBV4-2 and J usage is TRBJ1-2; unclear D gene. Per germline, CDR1 LGHNA and CDR2 YNFKEQ. V was trimmed by 0 bases and J by 2 bases, leaving 7 bases between them. The CDR3 loop spans 14 amino acids. The CDR3 DNA reads as TGTGCCAGCAGCCAAGATCAGATGAACTATGGCTACACCTTC. It is translated as CASSQDQMNYGYTF.

The chain is built from TRBV30 and TRBJ1-1; TRBD1 might be the D (6 bases). Trimming took off 4 bases at V and 8 bases at J, with 14 bases between the two ends. The CDR3 runs 12 residues. CDR1 and CDR2 (germline): GTSNPN, SVGIG (reference sequence). DNA for the CDR3: TGTGCCTGGAAGGGGGATTATATAGAAGCTTTCTTT. This encodes CAWKGDYIEAFF.